The 16 T cell receptor beta chains below were found in one sample sequenced in a study of blood T cell repertoires in COVID-19. TCRdb's copy holds only in-frame clones and misses some; the assay was immunoSEQ multiplex PCR. Among about 190,000 clones listed, approximately 91% were seen once. Sequencing used peripheral blood. All receptors derive from a man aged 25 to 40 with acute or convalescent COVID-19.

This clone was picked up one time. The chain carries TRBV6-5 and TRBJ2-1, with 9 nucleotides matching TRBD2. From germline, CDR1 is MNHEY and CDR2 SVGAGI. The CDR3 totals 11 residues. The CDR3 loop is CAGREGSEQFF. The CDR3 DNA reads as TGTGCTGGGCGGGAGGGTAGTGAGCAGTTCTTC.

This chain uses TRBV5-1 with TRBJ1-4, with a possible D match to TRBD1 (6 bases). V lost 3 bases and J 8 bases, leaving 20 bases between the germline ends. CDR1 and CDR2 (germline): SGHRS, YFSETQ. This CDR3 has 16 amino acids. The CDR3 DNA reads as TGCGCCAGCAGCTCGGGGACACCATCCTCAGGCGAAAAACTGTTTTTT. Protein product: CASSSGTPSSGEKLFF.

The chain couples TRBV3-1 (or the pseudogene TRBV3-2) to TRBJ1-5; TRBD1 agrees at 7 bases. CDR3 length: 12 amino acids. Unmatched junction bases numbered 0, after V lost 6 bases and J lost 4 bases. Germline CDR1 reads LGHDT; CDR2 reads YNNKEL (reference sequence). CDR3 sequence (DNA): TGTGCCAGCAGACAGGGGAATCAGCCCCAGCATTTT. This sequence encodes CASRQGNQPQHF.

The chain is built from TRBV28 and TRBJ2-7; 9 bases map to TRBD2. CDR1 is MDHEN, CDR2 SYDVKM, per germline. V was clipped by 6 bases and J by 1 base; unmatched bases: 7. The CDR3 spans 15 residues. In nucleotides, the CDR3 is TGTGCCAGCAGCTCGTCGGCGGGAGGGTCCTACGAGCAGTACTTC. It yields the protein CASSSSAGGSYEQYF.

This chain joins TRBV15 and TRBJ1-2; the D gene is possibly TRBD1 (5 bases). CDR1 and CDR2 from the germline V gene are LNHNV and YYDKDF (reference sequence). Trimming left V 1 base short and J 4 bases short, with 10 bases between. The CDR3 totals 14 residues. The CDR3 nucleotides are TGTGCCACCAGCAGAGTTGACAGTGGCTATGGCTACACCTTC. Protein product: CATSRVDSGYGYTF.

This chain joins TRBV18 and TRBJ1-1; no reliable D call. V was trimmed by 2 bases and J by 1 base, leaving 8 bases between them. Germline assignment: CDR1 KGHSH and CDR2 LQKENI. The CDR3 length is 14 residues. CDR3 sequence reads: CASSPISRNTEAFF. The CDR3 bases are TGTGCCAGCTCACCAATTAGTCGGAACACTGAAGCTTTCTTT.

Only a few counts were recorded for this clone. The chain recombines TRBV19 with TRBJ1-1; 9 bases agree with TRBD1. Germline loops: CDR1 LNHDA, CDR2 SQIVND (reference sequence). V was clipped by 10 bases and J by 4 bases; unmatched bases: 10. The CDR3 covers 14 residues. CDR3: CATLNRDRATEAFF. CDR3 in DNA: TGTGCCACCCTTAACCGGGACAGGGCCACTGAAGCTTTCTTT.

V gene TRBV28 combines with J gene TRBJ1-6, with TRBD1 matching 7 bases. J lost 10 bases, V lost 6 bases, and 9 bases had no gene match. CDR1 MDHEN and CDR2 SYDVKM come from the germline V gene. The CDR3 extends over 14 amino acids. In DNA form, the CDR3 reads TGTGCCAGCAGCCCAACAGGGGATGAATCACCCCTCCACTTT. It codes for CASSPTGDESPLHF. The variable domain in full, with the rest retrieved from reference TRBV28 and TRBJ1-6, is DVKVTQSSRYLVKRTGEKVFLECVQDMDHENMFWYRQDPGLGLRLIYFSYDVKMKEKGDIPEGYSVSREKKERFSLILESASTNQTSMYLCASSPTGDESPLHFGNGTRLTVT.

The chain combines TRBV19 with TRBJ1-5; 7 nucleotides match TRBD1. CDR1 is LNHDA, CDR2 SQIVND, per germline (reference sequence). V was clipped by 3 bases and J by 7 bases; unmatched bases: 6. This CDR3 has 14 amino acids. The CDR3, as DNA: TGTGCCAGTAGTATCCGCCGGGACAGCCAGCCCCAGCATTTT. Translating gives CASSIRRDSQPQHF.

V and J are TRBV3-1 (or the pseudogene TRBV3-2) and TRBJ1-1; 9 bases fit TRBD1. J was trimmed by 1 base and V by 6 bases; bases with no gene match: 6. CDR1 and CDR2 from the germline V gene are LGHDT and YNNKEL (reference sequence). The CDR3 consists of 15 residues. This CDR3 reads CASSYRGQGNTEAFF. The CDR3 region has the DNA TGTGCCAGCAGTTATAGGGGACAGGGGAACACTGAAGCTTTCTTT.

This clone was observed a handful of times. The genes are TRBV27 and TRBJ2-7, with D unresolved. V lost 5 bases, J lost 3 bases, and 5 bases lay in between. Germline assignment: CDR1 MNHEY and CDR2 SMNVEV (reference sequence). This CDR3 has 11 amino acids. The CDR3 DNA is TGTGCCAGCAGTCACAACTACGAGCAGTACTTC. Its translation: CASSHNYEQYF.

The genes are TRBV7-9 and TRBJ1-2; 7 bases match TRBD1. Germline V CDR1 and CDR2: SEHNR, FQNEAQ (reference sequence). V gave up 5 bases and J gave up 5 bases; unmatched junction bases: 8. This CDR3 contains 14 residues. The CDR3 here is CASSAGDSGYGYTF. CDR3 nucleotide sequence: TGTGCCAGCAGCGCTGGGGACAGCGGATATGGCTACACCTTC. Combining the CDR3 with reference TRBV7-9 and TRBJ1-2 gives the whole variable domain DTGVSQNPRHKITKRGQNVTFRCDPISEHNRLYWYRQTLGQGPEFLTYFQNEAQLEKSRLLSDRFSAERPKGSFSTLEIQRTEQGDSAMYLCASSAGDSGYGYTFGSGTRLTVV.

V and J are TRBV6-1 and TRBJ2-7, with unresolved D. The germline V gene has CDR1 MNHNS and CDR2 SASEGT. Trimming took off 3 bases at V and 0 bases at J, with 6 bases between the two ends. The CDR3 is 13 amino acids. The CDR3 DNA reads as TGTGCCAGCAGTGACAGAAGCTCCTACGAGCAGTACTTC. Protein product: CASSDRSSYEQYF.

This clone was detected only a few times. The rearrangement links TRBV7-2 to TRBJ2-3; tentatively, D is TRBD1 (6 bases). Germline V gene data show CDR1 as SGHTA and CDR2 as FQGNSA. This CDR3 is 15 amino acids long. V lost 3 bases and J lost 1, with 11 bases in between. CDR3 amino acids: CASSFSTGRTDTQYF. The CDR3 nucleotides are TGTGCCAGCAGCTTTTCAACAGGGCGCACAGATACGCAGTATTTT.

The chain employs TRBV5-1 and TRBJ2-1; 15 bases agree with TRBD2. Germline values: CDR1 SGHRS, CDR2 YFSETQ. With V trimmed by 4 bases and J by 0 bases, 5 bases remained unmatched. The CDR3 spans 18 residues. The CDR3 DNA follows: TGCGCCAGCAGCACGGGACTAGCGGGGGGTAGCTCCTACAATGAGCAGTTCTTC. It specifies CASSTGLAGGSSYNEQFF.

This chain connects TRBV20-1 to TRBJ2-1; the D is unclear. Germline lookup yields CDR1 DFQATT and CDR2 SNEGSKA (reference sequence). Deletions cut 1 base from V and 10 bases from J, with 5 bases between. This CDR3 contains 10 residues. The CDR3 DNA follows: TGCAGTGCTAGAGCCAGAGAGCAGTTCTTC. Encoded protein: CSARAREQFF.